This entry lists 20 T cell receptor beta chains sequenced from one sample in a study of OX40 agonist ivuxolimab in advanced cancers. Assay: immunoSEQ multiplex PCR; the TCRdb copy retains only in-frame clones and omits some. The table includes 55,000 to 75,000 clones, 70% to 85% detected once. Specimen: CD4+ or CD8+ T cells sorted from blood, collected in a trial of the OX40 agonist ivuxolimab. Receptors originate from an adult with an advanced solid tumor such as melanoma, head and neck, liver or kidney cancer.

Here the CDR3 reads CSVPNRATIGETQYF. Written as DNA, the CDR3 is TGCAGCGTGCCCAACCGGGCCACGATAGGAGAGACCCAGTACTTC. This chain joins TRBV29-1 and TRBJ2-5; D is undetermined. CDR3 size: 15 residues. V shed 6 bases and J shed 4 bases, with 21 bases lying between them. Germline assignment: CDR1 SQVTM and CDR2 ANQGSEA.

V and J are TRBV18 and TRBJ1-6, with D uncertain. CDR1 and CDR2 (germline): KGHSH, LQKENI. V shed 3 bases and J shed 6 bases, with 6 bases lying between them. This CDR3 has 13 residues. The CDR3 reads CASSPGTNSPLHF. For the CDR3, the DNA is TGTGCCAGCTCACCCGGAACTAATTCACCCCTCCACTTT.

This chain joins TRBV7-2 and TRBJ1-5; D is perhaps TRBD1 (6 bases). The CDR3 length is 17 residues. Trimming took off 2 bases at V and 0 bases at J, with 14 bases between the two ends. The germline gives CDR1 SGHTA, CDR2 FQGNSA. This chain's CDR3 is CASSLNQGGNSNQPQHF. The CDR3 DNA sequence: TGTGCCAGCAGCTTAAATCAAGGGGGGAATAGCAATCAGCCCCAGCATTTT.

This chain connects TRBV6-5 to TRBJ1-5; D unresolved. V was trimmed by 4 bases and J by 7 bases, leaving 11 bases between them. CDR3 length: 13 amino acids. Per the germline V gene, CDR1 is MNHEY and CDR2 is SVGAGI. Written as DNA, the CDR3 is TGTGCCAGCAGTTTGGGAGCGTACCAGCCCCAGCATTTT. It specifies CASSLGAYQPQHF.

The chain is built from TRBV6-1 and TRBJ2-7; D gene uncertain. There are 13 residues in the CDR3. Trimming took off 8 bases at V and 3 bases at J, with 14 bases between the two ends. The germline V gene encodes CDR1 MNHNS and CDR2 SASEGT. The CDR3 loop is CASGESEFYEQYF. CDR3 DNA: TGTGCCAGCGGCGAGAGCGAGTTCTACGAGCAGTACTTC.

The chain uses TRBV5-6 and TRBJ1-6; 8 bases align to TRBD1. V lost 4 bases and J lost 1; bases outside the gene matches: 4. The V gene's germline CDR1 is SGHDT and CDR2 YYEEEE. The CDR3 runs 16 residues. CDR3 sequence reads: CASSPTGASYNSPLHF. The CDR3 coding sequence is TGTGCCAGCAGCCCGACAGGGGCTTCCTATAATTCACCCCTCCACTTT.

The chain combines TRBV7-9 with TRBJ2-3, with D possibly matching TRBD1 (7 bases). CDR3 length: 11 amino acids. V shed 5 bases and J shed 8 bases, with 8 bases lying between them. Germline assignment: CDR1 SEHNR and CDR2 FQNEAQ (reference sequence). CDR3: CASSQGGTQYF. The CDR3 DNA sequence: TGTGCCAGCAGCCAGGGGGGTACGCAGTATTTT. The full variable domain, completed using reference TRBV7-9 and TRBJ2-3, is DTGVSQNPRHKITKRGQNVTFRCDPISEHNRLYWYRQTLGQGPEFLTYFQNEAQLEKSRLLSDRFSAERPKGSFSTLEIQRTEQGDSAMYLCASSQGGTQYFGPGTRLTVL.

The rearrangement uses TRBV6-5 and TRBJ1-2; D call uncertain. Germline loops: CDR1 MNHEY, CDR2 SVGAGI. The germline V and J ends were trimmed by 6 bases and 3 bases, with 17 bases remaining between them. The CDR3 covers 15 residues. CDR3 in amino acids: CASRQWDSRHYGYTF. The CDR3 bases are TGTGCCAGCAGACAGTGGGATTCCAGACACTATGGCTACACCTTC.

V usage is TRBV2 and J usage is TRBJ1-2; 10 bases are a match to TRBD1. With V trimmed by 6 bases and J by 8 bases, 18 bases remained unmatched. Per germline, CDR1 SNHLY and CDR2 FYNNEI. The CDR3 totals 17 residues. CDR3 residues: CASSAGQGSFLIGGYTF. CDR3 nucleotide sequence: TGTGCCAGCAGCGCGGGACAGGGGAGTTTTCTAATAGGGGGCTACACCTTC.

The rearrangement links TRBV5-1 to TRBJ2-5; weak D call: TRBD1 (5 bases). Trimming left V 4 bases short and J 5 bases short, with 12 bases between. The CDR3 consists of 13 residues. Germline V gives CDR1 SGHRS, CDR2 YFSETQ. The CDR3 region is CASSPVAGETQYF. The CDR3, as DNA: TGCGCCAGCAGCCCGGTCGCAGGGGAGACCCAGTACTTC. The entire variable domain, with the rest obtained from reference TRBV5-1 and TRBJ2-5, is as follows: KAGVTQTPRYLIKTRGQQVTLSCSPISGHRSVSWYQQTPGQGLQFLFEYFSETQRNKGNFPGRFSGRQFSNSRSEMNVSTLELGDSALYLCASSPVAGETQYFGPGTRLLVL.

This clone was observed a handful of times. The chain joins TRBV7-8 to TRBJ1-4, with TRBD1 identical over 10 bases. The CDR3 spans 15 residues. CDR1 is SGHVS, CDR2 FQNEAQ, per germline. The trim removed 5 bases at V and 6 bases at J, leaving 6 bases unmatched. CDR3 sequence reads: CASSTIGTGDEKLFF. In nucleotides, the CDR3 is TGTGCCAGCAGCACCATTGGGACAGGGGATGAAAAACTGTTTTTT.

This clone is a singleton in its sample. The CDR3 nucleotides are TGTGCCAGTACCCCGGGGACATTTAGCAATCAGCCCCAGCATTTT. Its translation is CASTPGTFSNQPQHF. The chain carries TRBV19 and TRBJ1-5; a possible D gene is TRBD1 (6 bases). Trimming shortened V by 7 bases and J by 0 bases, and 13 bases separated the two germline ends. The CDR3 sequence is 15 residues long. Germline V gene data show CDR1 as LNHDA and CDR2 as SQIVND (reference sequence).

The V gene is TRBV10-3, the J gene TRBJ1-3; D is uncertain. V was shortened by 4 bases and J by 3 bases, with 4 bases between the two germline ends. The CDR3 is 12 residues long. The germline gives CDR1 ENHRY, CDR2 SYGVKD. CDR3 sequence (DNA): TGTGCCATCAGTGGAGATGGAAACACCATATATTTT. It is translated as CAISGDGNTIYF.

This clone was found once. The chain has TRBV6-1 and TRBJ1-5; no definite D call. The CDR3 runs 18 residues. Germline values: CDR1 MNHNS, CDR2 SASEGT. Trimming stripped 4 bases from V and 2 bases from J, with 21 bases between. The CDR3 DNA sequence: TGTGCCAGCAGTGGGGGTGGAACGATGGGTGAGGGCAATCAGCCCCAGCATTTT. Amino acids: CASSGGGTMGEGNQPQHF.

This chain uses TRBV6-6 with TRBJ1-1, with a tentative D call TRBD1 (5 bases). Trimming removed 0 bases from V and 4 bases from J, with 12 bases in between. The CDR3 runs to 15 residues. Looked up from germline, CDR1 is MNHNY and CDR2 is SVGAGI (reference sequence). The CDR3 loop is CASSYSSGTGTEAFF. The CDR3 bases are TGTGCCAGCAGTTACTCGTCAGGGACGGGCACTGAAGCTTTCTTT.

The chain links TRBV19 to TRBJ2-2; 10 bases line up with TRBD1. The V segment lost 10 bases and the J segment 8 bases; nucleotides outside the gene matches: 7. CDR3 length: 13 residues. Germline CDR1 LNHDA, CDR2 SQIVND (reference sequence). The CDR3 spells CATRTGGRGELFF. In DNA, the CDR3 is TGTGCCACCCGGACAGGGGGAAGAGGGGAGCTGTTTTTT. Combining the CDR3 with reference TRBV19 and TRBJ2-2 gives the whole variable domain DGGITQSPKYLFRKEGQNVTLSCEQNLNHDAMYWYRQDPGQGLRLIYYSQIVNDFQKGDIAEGYSVSREKKESFPLTVTSAQKNPTAFYLCATRTGGRGELFFGEGSRLTVL.

This chain links TRBV27 with TRBJ1-5; 7 positions match TRBD1. The CDR3 consists of 15 residues. The germline V gene encodes CDR1 MNHEY and CDR2 SMNVEV (reference sequence). V trimming: 6 bases; J trimming: 4 bases; junction bases outside the gene matches: 9. The CDR3 sequence: CASRLTGDGNQPQHF. The CDR3, as DNA: TGTGCCAGCAGGCTAACAGGGGATGGAAATCAGCCCCAGCATTTT.

The genes are TRBV19 and TRBJ1-1; D is ambiguous. Germline values: CDR1 LNHDA, CDR2 SQIVND (reference sequence). Trimming pared 7 bases from V and 1 base from J, leaving 10 bases between. This CDR3 spans 13 amino acids. The CDR3 protein is CASTPTGNTEAFF. CDR3 nucleotides: TGTGCCAGTACCCCGACGGGGAACACTGAAGCTTTCTTT.

This chain uses TRBV18 with TRBJ1-2; D gene unclear. Germline V gene lookup returns CDR1 KGHSH and CDR2 LQKENI. Deletions cut 6 bases from V and 3 bases from J, with 8 bases between. This CDR3 is 12 amino acids long. CDR3 region: CASSEADYGYTF. The CDR3 DNA reads as TGTGCCAGCTCCGAGGCAGACTATGGCTACACCTTC.

This clone appeared a few times. The rearrangement links TRBV2 to TRBJ1-4, with TRBD1 as a possible D gene (5 bases). This CDR3 has 14 amino acids. CDR1 is SNHLY, CDR2 FYNNEI, per germline. The ends were cut back, 7 bases at V and 7 bases at J, with 16 bases in the middle. The CDR3 is CASTGTSGFEKLFF. The CDR3 DNA follows: TGTGCCAGCACCGGGACTTCTGGGTTTGAAAAACTGTTTTTT.